Given below is one T cell receptor (beta chain) in context. Its antigen is unidentified. TCRdb's table, derived via immunoSEQ multiplex PCR, lists solely in-frame clones and lacks some. In the table there are 80,000 or so clones, about 90% of which are singletons. The data belong to a study of T cell responses to AZD1222 COVID-19 vaccine. General observations from the study: The donor group comprised mostly white British people and more females; the analysis possibly underestimated clonal diversity.

The V end lost 7 bases, the J end lost 4 bases, and 11 bases lay between the germline ends. Per germline, CDR1 LGHNT and CDR2 FRNRAP. The CDR3 is 13 amino acids. Sample: peripheral blood, taken on day 0 of AZD1222 vaccination. The chain recombines TRBV12-5 with TRBJ1-5; tentatively, D is TRBD1 (5 bases). This TCR was recovered from an adult in good health. CDR3 nucleotide sequence: TGTGCTAGTGCCGGGACGGTTAATCAGCCCCAGCATTTT. Its translation is CASAGTVNQPQHF.